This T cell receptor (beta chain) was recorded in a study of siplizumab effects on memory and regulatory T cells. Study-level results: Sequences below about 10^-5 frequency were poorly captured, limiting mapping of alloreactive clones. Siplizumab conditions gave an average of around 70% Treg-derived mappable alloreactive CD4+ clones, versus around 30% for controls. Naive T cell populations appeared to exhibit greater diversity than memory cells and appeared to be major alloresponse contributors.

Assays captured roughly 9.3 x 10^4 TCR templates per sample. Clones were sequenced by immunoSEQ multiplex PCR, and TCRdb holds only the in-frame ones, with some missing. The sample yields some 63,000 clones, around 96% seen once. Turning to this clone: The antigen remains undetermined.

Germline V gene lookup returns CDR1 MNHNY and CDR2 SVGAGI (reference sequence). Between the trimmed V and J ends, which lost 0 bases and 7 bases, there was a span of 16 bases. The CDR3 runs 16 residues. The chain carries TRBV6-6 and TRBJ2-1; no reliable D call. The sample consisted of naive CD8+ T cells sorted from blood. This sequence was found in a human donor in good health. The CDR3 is CASSYSNLPNLNEQFF. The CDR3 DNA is TGTGCCAGCAGTTACTCAAACCTACCGAACCTAAATGAGCAGTTCTTC.